This T cell receptor beta chain derives from a study of shared clonotypes between healthy human individuals. This was a deep-level run. Evenly divided among several immunoSEQ plates was the genomic DNA of each subset. Loaded into unsorted PBMC replicate PCRs was about 0.3 ug DNA, 30,000 or so T cell genomes. Original handling: Junction-only immunoSEQ sequences carried no quality scores, so filtering differed. The method was immunoSEQ multiplex PCR; TCRdb's version includes in-frame clones alone and lacks a portion of them. Clone size and V and J calls were adopted from that table, with D and trimming inferred from the DNA. The top ten hold 13% of the sample, which has fewer than 650,000 clones, roughly four fifths seen once. The table lists this clone with a count of one. Sequencing input: PBMCs. The receptor's source is a woman aged 40-49 years in good health. Some clones in this sample may be carry-over from other donors' samples.

The CDR3 nucleotides read TGTGCCAGCAGCGTCGGACAGGCTAGCTACACCTTC. Its protein product is CASSVGQASYTF. The V and J genes are TRBV11-3 and TRBJ1-2, with 7 bases that match TRBD1. This CDR3 is built from 12 residues. CDR1 and CDR2 (germline): SGHNT, YENEEA. Unmatched junction bases numbered 6, after V lost 5 bases and J lost 9 bases.